This TCR beta chain derives from a study of neurological immune-mediated disorders. Trimming at V came to 6 bases and at J to 2 bases, leaving 14 bases not matched to a gene. Per the germline V gene, CDR1 is MNHEY and CDR2 is SVGEGT. The CDR3 consists of 18 residues. With 10-nucleotide random UMIs, 5'RACE was used to make the cDNA. Via MiXCR, TCRdb re-called the 5' RACE reads, giving one row per CDR3 protein. The sample lists under 80,000 distinct CDR3 sequences, around 5.5% occurring once. This clonotype was seen just once. The V gene is TRBV6-2 or TRBV6-3, the J gene TRBJ2-3; 10 nucleotides line up with TRBD2. The TCR comes from a woman aged 30 to 39 with multiple sclerosis. What was sequenced was PBMCs. Here the CDR3 DNA reads TGTGCCAGCAGACCCCCCGGAGCTAGCGGGGGTTACACAGATACGCAGTATTTT. It codes for CASRPPGASGGYTDTQYF.